What follows are 19 T cell receptor beta chains derived from one specimen sequenced in a study of Ad26.COV2.S vaccination and SARS-CoV-2 variants. The data were produced by immunoSEQ multiplex PCR, yet TCRdb's version contains in-frame clones alone and is incomplete. Found here are under 95,000 clones, 82% of them singletons; the top ten hold around a sixth. This sample comprised peripheral blood, obtained after recovery from COVID-19. Receptors originate from a human donor who had recovered from COVID-19.

This clone was found a few times. This chain connects TRBV4-3 to TRBJ2-2; perhaps TRBD2 as D (6 bases). CDR3 length: 14 residues. Trimming removed 1 base from V and 9 bases from J, with 12 bases in between. The germline gives CDR1 LGHNA, CDR2 YSLEER. This CDR3 reads CASSQGRAARELFF. CDR3 coding DNA: TGCGCCAGCAGCCAAGGGAGGGCGGCCCGGGAGCTGTTTTTT.

The V call is TRBV20-1, the J call TRBJ2-7; D is tentatively TRBD1 or TRBD2 (5 bases each). With 3 bases removed from V and 4 bases from J, the gap between germline ends came to 7 bases. The length of the CDR3 is 11 residues. Germline CDR1 reads DFQATT; CDR2 reads SNEGSKA (reference sequence). The CDR3 bases are TGCAGTGCTAGGGGACGTTACGAGCAGTACTTC. Translated: CSARGRYEQYF.

A single count supports this clone. The chain uses TRBV7-9 and TRBJ1-1, with 10 bases fitting TRBD1. Germline V gives CDR1 SEHNR, CDR2 FQNEAQ (reference sequence). CDR3 length: 17 residues. V was clipped by 1 base and J by 0 bases; unmatched bases: 5. CDR3: CASSLDGTGAMNTEAFF. CDR3 coding DNA: TGTGCCAGCAGCTTAGATGGGACAGGGGCTATGAACACTGAAGCTTTCTTT.

The chain combines TRBV7-2 with TRBJ2-3; 7 positions agree with TRBD1. The CDR3 length is 15 residues. CDR1 and CDR2 (germline): SGHTA, FQGNSA. J gave up 0 bases and V 5 bases, and 5 bases lay outside the gene matches. The DNA of the CDR3 is TGTGCCAGCAGCCCCACAGGGGTGAGCACAGATACGCAGTATTTT. Translation gives CASSPTGVSTDTQYF.

The chain links TRBV18 to TRBJ2-1; 15 nucleotides align to TRBD2. The CDR3 extends over 14 amino acids. CDR1 KGHSH and CDR2 LQKENI come from the germline V gene. V dropped 6 bases and J dropped 10; count of bases not matched to a gene: 4. DNA of the CDR3: TGTGCCAGCTCCCGGACTAGCGGGAGGGCCGAGCAGTTCTTC. Its translation: CASSRTSGRAEQFF.

This rearrangement joins TRBV9 to TRBJ2-6; D gene unclear. Trimming shortened V by 0 bases and J by 1 base, and 5 bases separated the two germline ends. CDR1 and CDR2 (germline): SGDLS, YYNGEE. This CDR3 contains 15 residues. The CDR3 loop is CASSVEGSGANVLTF. Written as DNA, the CDR3 is TGTGCCAGCAGCGTAGAAGGTTCTGGGGCCAACGTCCTGACTTTC.

This sequence joins TRBV19 and TRBJ2-1; D not resolved. Trimming removed 4 bases at V and 0 bases at J, with 10 bases between. This CDR3 has 15 residues. Germline CDR1 is LNHDA and CDR2 is SQIVND (reference sequence). In nucleotides, the CDR3 is TGTGCCAGTAGTACAAGACACAGCTCCTACAATGAGCAGTTCTTC. Translating gives CASSTRHSSYNEQFF.

The rearrangement links TRBV7-3 to TRBJ2-3; D possibly corresponds to TRBD2 (6 bases). CDR1 and CDR2 (germline): SGHTA, FQGTGA. V was clipped by 2 bases and J by 2 bases, with 11 bases between them. CDR3 length: 15 residues. The DNA of the CDR3 is TGTGCCAGCAGCTTAGAGGGAGGCTACACAGATACGCAGTATTTT. Its protein product is CASSLEGGYTDTQYF.

The chain has TRBV7-9 and TRBJ2-7; TRBD2 matches 12 bases. CDR1 SEHNR and CDR2 FQNEAQ come from the germline V gene (reference sequence). The V segment lost 5 bases and the J segment 3 bases; nucleotides outside the gene matches: 5. The CDR3 has 15 amino acids. CDR3 region: CASSLGLAGYYEQYF. In nucleotides, the CDR3 is TGTGCCAGCAGCCTTGGACTAGCGGGATACTACGAGCAGTACTTC. The full variable domain, in which reference TRBV7-9 and TRBJ2-7 provide the parts outside the CDR3, is DTGVSQNPRHKITKRGQNVTFRCDPISEHNRLYWYRQTLGQGPEFLTYFQNEAQLEKSRLLSDRFSAERPKGSFSTLEIQRTEQGDSAMYLCASSLGLAGYYEQYFGPGTRLTVT.

This sequence joins TRBV2 and TRBJ2-5, with D tentatively TRBD2 (5 bases). Germline CDR1 reads SNHLY; CDR2 reads FYNNEI. The CDR3 runs to 15 residues. Trimming left V 5 bases short and J 3 bases short, with 16 bases between. CDR3 sequence: CASSFGLLRKETQYF. In nucleotides, the CDR3 is TGTGCCAGCAGTTTTGGACTCCTTCGAAAAGAGACCCAGTACTTC.

A word on this clone: The junction departs from the called germline gene at one end, perhaps through a read error. This chain joins TRBV24-1 and TRBJ1-1; D unresolved. The germline V gene encodes CDR1 KGHDR and CDR2 SFDVKD. The length of the CDR3 is 11 residues. The CDR3 sequence: CATSDSSTAVF. In DNA, the CDR3 is TGTGCCACCAGTGATTCTAGTACAGCGGTCTTT.

The rearrangement joins TRBV28 to TRBJ1-2, with 7 nucleotides matching TRBD1. The germline gives CDR1 MDHEN, CDR2 SYDVKM. With V trimmed by 2 bases and J by 7 bases, 7 bases remained unmatched. CDR3 length equals 14 residues. CDR3 in amino acids: CASSLKKPGGGYTF. The CDR3 nucleotides read TGTGCCAGCAGTTTAAAGAAGCCAGGGGGTGGCTACACCTTC.

The V gene is TRBV10-2, the J gene TRBJ2-1, with TRBD2 identical over 7 bases. Germline loops: CDR1 WSHSY, CDR2 SAAADI. The CDR3 has 14 residues. Trimming took 7 bases from V and 7 from J; bases not matched to a gene: 10. This CDR3 is CASILTSTGNEQFF. The CDR3 nucleotides are TGCGCCAGCATTCTGACTAGCACGGGGAATGAGCAGTTCTTC.

This chain uses TRBV19 with TRBJ1-1; TRBD1 might be the D (5 bases). Germline CDR1 reads LNHDA; CDR2 reads SQIVND (reference sequence). The CDR3 runs to 15 residues. The V and J ends lost 0 bases and 0 bases respectively, with 8 bases between them. The CDR3 nucleotides read TGTGCCAGTAGTATAGATGGAGGGGTGAACACTGAAGCTTTCTTT. It encodes CASSIDGGVNTEAFF. The variable domain in full, with the rest retrieved from reference TRBV19 and TRBJ1-1, is DGGITQSPKYLFRKEGQNVTLSCEQNLNHDAMYWYRQDPGQGLRLIYYSQIVNDFQKGDIAEGYSVSREKKESFPLTVTSAQKNPTAFYLCASSIDGGVNTEAFFGQGTRLTVV.

The chain combines TRBV29-1 with TRBJ2-1; 14 nucleotides align to TRBD2. The germline V gene has CDR1 SQVTM and CDR2 ANQGSEA. This CDR3 is 14 amino acids long. The CDR3 protein is CSYVPGLAGGEQFF. In DNA, the CDR3 is TGCAGTTATGTCCCCGGACTAGCGGGAGGTGAGCAGTTCTTC.

The count of this clone is one. V is TRBV5-5 and J is TRBJ2-3; TRBD1 or TRBD2 may be the D gene (7 bases each). The CDR3 runs to 15 residues. The germline CDR1 and CDR2 sequences are SGHKS and YYEKEE (reference sequence). V was cut by 4 bases and J by 4 bases, with 16 bases left in between. The CDR3 sequence is CASSHATGRADTQYF. DNA of the CDR3: TGTGCCAGCAGCCACGCGACAGGGAGGGCAGATACGCAGTATTTT.

The chain couples TRBV2 to TRBJ2-2, with 14 bases identical to TRBD2. Germline CDR1 SNHLY, CDR2 FYNNEI. V gave up 7 bases and J gave up 7 bases; unmatched junction bases: 8. CDR3 length: 16 amino acids. CDR3 DNA: TGTGCCAGCACCTTGACTAGCGGGAGGGGAAACGGGGAGCTGTTTTTT. The encoded protein is CASTLTSGRGNGELFF.

CDR3 region: CSVFRADTQYF. For the CDR3, the DNA is TGCAGCGTGTTCAGAGCAGATACGCAGTATTTT. This chain joins TRBV29-1 and TRBJ2-3; D not resolved. V was trimmed by 6 bases and J by 4 bases, leaving 8 bases between them. Germline V lookup: CDR1 SQVTM, CDR2 ANQGSEA. The CDR3 has 11 amino acids.

In this sample, this clone turned up a few times. The rearrangement uses TRBV29-1 and TRBJ1-2, with D tentatively TRBD1 (6 bases). Trimming removed 0 bases at V and 5 bases at J, with 10 bases between. The length of the CDR3 is 13 residues. Germline values: CDR1 SQVTM, CDR2 ANQGSEA. The CDR3 sequence is CSVEEDRPYGYTF. CDR3 nucleotides: TGCAGCGTTGAAGAGGACAGACCATATGGCTACACCTTC.